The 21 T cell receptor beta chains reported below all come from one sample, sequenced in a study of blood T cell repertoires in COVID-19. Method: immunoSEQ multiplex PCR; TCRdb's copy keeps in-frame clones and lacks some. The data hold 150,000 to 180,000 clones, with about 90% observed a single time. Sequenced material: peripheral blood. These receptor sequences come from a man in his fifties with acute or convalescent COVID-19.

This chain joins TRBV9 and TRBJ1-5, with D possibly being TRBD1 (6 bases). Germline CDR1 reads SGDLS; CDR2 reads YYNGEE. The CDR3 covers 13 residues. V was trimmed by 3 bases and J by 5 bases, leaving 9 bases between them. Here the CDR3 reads CASSASGDQPQHF. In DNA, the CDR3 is TGTGCCAGCAGCGCTTCAGGGGATCAGCCCCAGCATTTT.

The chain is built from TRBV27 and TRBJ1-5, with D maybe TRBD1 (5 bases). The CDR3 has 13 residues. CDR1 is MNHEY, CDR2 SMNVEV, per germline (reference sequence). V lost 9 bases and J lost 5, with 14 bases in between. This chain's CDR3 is CARAGPRDQPQHF. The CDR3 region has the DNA TGTGCCAGGGCAGGGCCTCGGGATCAGCCCCAGCATTTT.

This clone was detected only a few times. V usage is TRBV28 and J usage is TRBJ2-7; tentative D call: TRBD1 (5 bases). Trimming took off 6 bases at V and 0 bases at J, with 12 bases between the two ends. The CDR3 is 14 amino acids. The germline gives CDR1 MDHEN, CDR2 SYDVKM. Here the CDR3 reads CASRRTPSSYEQYF. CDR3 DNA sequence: TGTGCCAGCAGAAGGACACCGAGCTCCTACGAGCAGTACTTC.

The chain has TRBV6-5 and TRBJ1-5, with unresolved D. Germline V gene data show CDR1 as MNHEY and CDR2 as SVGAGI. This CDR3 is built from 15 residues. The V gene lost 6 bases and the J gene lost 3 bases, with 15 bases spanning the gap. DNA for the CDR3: TGTGCCAGCAGGGCCCTTGGAGGGTTCAATCAGCCCCAGCATTTT. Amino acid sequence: CASRALGGFNQPQHF.

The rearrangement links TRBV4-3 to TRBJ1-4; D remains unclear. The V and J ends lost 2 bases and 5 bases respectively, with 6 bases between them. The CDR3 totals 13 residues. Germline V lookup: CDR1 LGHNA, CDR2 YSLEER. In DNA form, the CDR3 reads TGCGCCAGCAGCCAACCGGGGAATGAAAAACTGTTTTTT. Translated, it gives CASSQPGNEKLFF.

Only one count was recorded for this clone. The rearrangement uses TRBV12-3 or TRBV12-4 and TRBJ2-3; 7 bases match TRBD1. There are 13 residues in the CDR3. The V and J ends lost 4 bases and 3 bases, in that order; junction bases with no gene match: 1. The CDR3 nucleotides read TGTGCCAGCAGTTCGACAGGGACAGATACGCAGTATTTT. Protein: CASSSTGTDTQYF.

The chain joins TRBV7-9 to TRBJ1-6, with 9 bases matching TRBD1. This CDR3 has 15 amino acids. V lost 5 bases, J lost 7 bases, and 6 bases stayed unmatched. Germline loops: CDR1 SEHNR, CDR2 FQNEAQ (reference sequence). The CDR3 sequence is CASSRPGTGNSPLHF. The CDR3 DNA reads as TGTGCCAGCAGCCGTCCCGGGACAGGGAATTCACCCCTCCACTTT.

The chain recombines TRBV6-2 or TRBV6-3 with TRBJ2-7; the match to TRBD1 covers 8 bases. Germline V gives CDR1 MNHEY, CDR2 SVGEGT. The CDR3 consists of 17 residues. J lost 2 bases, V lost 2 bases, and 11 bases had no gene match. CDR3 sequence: CASSYRPPGTGTYEQYV. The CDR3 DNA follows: TGTGCCAGCAGTTACCGGCCCCCCGGGACAGGCACCTACGAGCAGTACGTC.

CDR3: CASTPPQYTEAFF. DNA for the CDR3: TGTGCCAGCACCCCCCCACAGTACACTGAAGCTTTCTTT. The J gene is TRBJ1-1, the V gene TRBV6-6, with D uncertain. Germline-derived CDR1 and CDR2 are MNHNY and SVGAGI (reference sequence). V lost 7 bases and J 3 bases, leaving 12 bases between the germline ends. The CDR3 length is 13 residues.

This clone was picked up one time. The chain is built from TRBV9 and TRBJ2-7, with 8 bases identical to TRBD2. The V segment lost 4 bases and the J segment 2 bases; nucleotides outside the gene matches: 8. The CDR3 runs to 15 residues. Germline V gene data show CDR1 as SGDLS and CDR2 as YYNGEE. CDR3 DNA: TGTGCCAGCAGCCCCCTTAGCGGGGCCCCCTACGAGCAGTACTTC. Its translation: CASSPLSGAPYEQYF.

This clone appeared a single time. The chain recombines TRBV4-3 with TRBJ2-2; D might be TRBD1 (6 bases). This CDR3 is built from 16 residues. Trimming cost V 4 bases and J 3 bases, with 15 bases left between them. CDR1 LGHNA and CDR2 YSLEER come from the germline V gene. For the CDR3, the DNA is TGCGCCAGCAGCCCACAAAGACAGGATTACACCGGGGAGCTGTTTTTT. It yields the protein CASSPQRQDYTGELFF.

Here the CDR3 reads CSVGSSNEQYF. In DNA form, the CDR3 reads TGCAGCGTCGGGTCGTCCAACGAGCAGTACTTC. This chain uses TRBV29-1 with TRBJ2-7; D is unresolved. With 6 bases removed from V and 5 bases from J, the gap between germline ends came to 11 bases. The CDR3 runs 11 residues. Germline CDR1 reads SQVTM; CDR2 reads ANQGSEA.

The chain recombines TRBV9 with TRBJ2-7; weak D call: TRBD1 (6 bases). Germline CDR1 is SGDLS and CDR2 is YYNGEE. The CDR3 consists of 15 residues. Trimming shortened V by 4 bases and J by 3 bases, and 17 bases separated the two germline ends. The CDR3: CASSKGPGTNYEQYF. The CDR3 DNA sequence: TGTGCCAGCAGCAAAGGCCCCGGGACAAACTACGAGCAGTACTTC.

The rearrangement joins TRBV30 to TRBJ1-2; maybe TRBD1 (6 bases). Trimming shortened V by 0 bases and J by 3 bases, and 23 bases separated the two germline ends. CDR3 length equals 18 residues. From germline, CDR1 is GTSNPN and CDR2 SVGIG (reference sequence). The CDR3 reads CAWSVDWFGQHRDYGYTF. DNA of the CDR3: TGTGCCTGGAGTGTAGATTGGTTTGGACAGCACAGGGACTATGGCTACACCTTC.

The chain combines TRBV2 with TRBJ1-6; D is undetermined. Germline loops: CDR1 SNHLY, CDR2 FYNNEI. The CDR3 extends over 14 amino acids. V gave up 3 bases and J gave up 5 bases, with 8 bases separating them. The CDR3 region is CASSEARNNSPLHF. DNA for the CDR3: TGTGCCAGCAGTGAGGCGCGGAATAATTCACCCCTCCACTTT.

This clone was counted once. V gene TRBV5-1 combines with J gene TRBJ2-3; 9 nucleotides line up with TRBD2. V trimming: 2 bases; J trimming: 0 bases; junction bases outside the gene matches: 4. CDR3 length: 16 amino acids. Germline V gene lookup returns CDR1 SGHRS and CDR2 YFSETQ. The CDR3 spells CASSLRLAASTDTQYF. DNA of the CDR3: TGCGCCAGCAGCTTACGACTAGCGGCTAGCACAGATACGCAGTATTTT.

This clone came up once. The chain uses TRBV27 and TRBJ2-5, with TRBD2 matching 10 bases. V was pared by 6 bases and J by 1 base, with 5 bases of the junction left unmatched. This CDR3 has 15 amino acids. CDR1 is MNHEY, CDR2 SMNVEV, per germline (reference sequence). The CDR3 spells CASSIAGGRQETQYF. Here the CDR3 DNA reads TGTGCCAGCAGCATAGCGGGGGGTCGCCAAGAGACCCAGTACTTC.

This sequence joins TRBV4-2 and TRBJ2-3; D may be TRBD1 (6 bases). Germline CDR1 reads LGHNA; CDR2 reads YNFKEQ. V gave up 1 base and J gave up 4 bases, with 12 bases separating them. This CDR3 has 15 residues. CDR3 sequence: CASSQAQGLADTQYF. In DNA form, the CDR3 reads TGTGCCAGCAGCCAAGCGCAGGGGCTGGCAGATACGCAGTATTTT.

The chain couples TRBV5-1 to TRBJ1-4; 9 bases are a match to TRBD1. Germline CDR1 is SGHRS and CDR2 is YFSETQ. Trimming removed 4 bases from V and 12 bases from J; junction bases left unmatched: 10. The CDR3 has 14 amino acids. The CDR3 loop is CASSGGTGSLELFF. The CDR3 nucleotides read TGCGCCAGCAGCGGGGGGACAGGGTCCCTCGAACTGTTTTTT.

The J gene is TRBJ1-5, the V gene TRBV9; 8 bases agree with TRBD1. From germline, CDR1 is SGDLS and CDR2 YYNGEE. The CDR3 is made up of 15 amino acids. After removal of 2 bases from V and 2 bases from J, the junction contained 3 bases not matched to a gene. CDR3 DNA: TGTGCCAGCAGCGTCGCAGGGGGCCGCAATCAGCCCCAGCATTTT. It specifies CASSVAGGRNQPQHF.

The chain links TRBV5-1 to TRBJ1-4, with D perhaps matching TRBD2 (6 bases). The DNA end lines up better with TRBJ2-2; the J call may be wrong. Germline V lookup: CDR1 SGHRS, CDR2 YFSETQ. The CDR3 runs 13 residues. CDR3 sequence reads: CASSLPGEEELFF. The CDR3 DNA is TGCGCCAGCAGCCTCCCGGGAGAAGAGGAGCTGTTTTTT.